Sequencing of this T cell receptor (beta chain) was carried out in a study of blood T cell repertoires in COVID-19. Study-level background: Specimens from acute and convalescent COVID-19 originated in the United States, Italy and Spain. The cDNA or gDNA used as material had been derived from T cells, B-cell-depleted T cells, or PBMCs.

This clone has just a few counts. The CDR3 is 14 amino acids. Germline CDR1 and CDR2: LGHDT and YNNKEL (reference sequence). Trimming pared 0 bases from V and 1 base from J, leaving 6 bases between. Under the authors' procedure: Estimation of nucleated cell counts relied on the amplification of reference gene primers. Assay: immunoSEQ multiplex PCR; the TCRdb copy retains only in-frame clones and omits some. Clone size and V and J calls were adopted from that table, with D and trimming inferred from the DNA. The table has about 140,000 clones, roughly 85% seen once. The sequenced sample consisted of peripheral blood. The receptor was derived from a man aged 50 to 59 with acute or convalescent COVID-19. The gene calls are TRBV3-1 (or the pseudogene TRBV3-2) and TRBJ1-1; no reliable D call. The DNA of the CDR3 is TGTGCCAGCAGCCAAGACCTAGGGAACACTGAAGCTTTCTTT. It translates to CASSQDLGNTEAFF.